Each of the 28 T cell receptor beta chains below was sequenced from the same sample in a study of T cells in Graves' hyperthyroidism and ophthalmopathy. The TCR beta CDR3 regions underwent amplification using RNA transcripts as the source. The HTBI primer set served for first-round RT-PCR of the TCR CDR3. TCRdb analysed the multiplex PCR reads with MiXCR anew, one entry per CDR3 protein. The data show about 320,000 distinct CDR3 sequences, roughly 15% seen once. Sequences were obtained from blood. These TCRs come from a young man with Graves' hyperthyroidism.

This clonotype was counted at least ten times. V usage is TRBV24-1 and J usage is TRBJ1-4; 8 bases agree with TRBD1. Germline CDR1 and CDR2: KGHDR and SFDVKD. There are 16 residues in the CDR3. The J segment lost 7 bases and the V segment lost 3 bases, leaving 9 bases of the junction unmatched. CDR3 loop: CATSDRGTGGSEKLFF. CDR3 sequence (DNA): TGTGCCACCAGTGATCGCGGCACAGGGGGGAGTGAAAAACTGTTTTTT.

CDR3 DNA: TGCAGTGCTATGCACAGGGGTAGGAACACTGAAGCTTTCTTT. The encoded protein is CSAMHRGRNTEAFF. The J gene is TRBJ1-1, the V gene TRBV20-1, with 7 positions matching TRBD1. V lost 4 bases to trimming and J lost 1 base; unmatched junction nucleotides: 6. CDR1 and CDR2 from the germline V gene are DFQATT and SNEGSKA (reference sequence). The CDR3 runs 14 residues.

This clonotype was seen many times. This chain joins TRBV7-9 and TRBJ2-7; 8 bases are a match to TRBD1. The junction had 11 bases not matched to a gene; V was cut back by 6 bases and J by 7 bases. This CDR3 contains 14 residues. Germline V gene data show CDR1 as SEHNR and CDR2 as FQNEAQ (reference sequence). The CDR3 sequence: CASSLLGQDTEQYF. The CDR3 DNA sequence: TGTGCCAGCAGTTTGTTGGGACAGGACACTGAGCAGTACTTC.

The rearrangement joins TRBV30 to TRBJ2-2; D unclear. CDR1 GTSNPN and CDR2 SVGIG come from the germline V gene (reference sequence). This CDR3 region has 15 residues. V was shortened by 2 bases and J by 0 bases, with 10 bases between the two germline ends. CDR3 in DNA: TGTGCCTGGAGTCTTCCCGAGGCGAACACCGGGGAGCTGTTTTTT. This encodes CAWSLPEANTGELFF.

In regard to this clonotype: This could be a read error, since a much larger clone is one nucleotide away. V and J are TRBV6-2 or TRBV6-3 and TRBJ2-3; perhaps TRBD1 as D (5 bases). The CDR3 is 15 amino acids. Germline V CDR1 and CDR2: MNHEY, SVGEGT. The CDR3 loop reads CVSRPSWGQADTQYF. In nucleotides, the CDR3 is TGTGTCAGCAGGCCCTCTTGGGGCCAAGCGGATACGCAGTATTTT.

The J gene is TRBJ2-7, the V gene TRBV20-1; 8 bases fit TRBD2. The CDR3 contains 13 residues. The V segment lost 5 bases and the J segment 3 bases; nucleotides outside the gene matches: 6. The germline V gene encodes CDR1 DFQATT and CDR2 SNEGSKA (reference sequence). The CDR3 DNA reads as TGCAGTGCTGTCGAGCGGGAGCTCTACGAGCAGTACTTC. Protein: CSAVERELYEQYF.

In its sample, this clonotype was seen many times. The chain joins TRBV6-1 to TRBJ2-2; D is uncertain. This CDR3 spans 11 amino acids. Germline lookup yields CDR1 MNHNS and CDR2 SASEGT. Trimming left V 8 bases short and J 9 bases short, with 10 bases between. As DNA, the CDR3 is TGTGCCAGCGGTCCGGGCCGGGAGCTGTTTTTT. Protein product: CASGPGRELFF.

This clonotype was found many times. The gene calls are TRBV7-2 and TRBJ2-1; possibly TRBD2 for D (5 bases). The V gene's germline CDR1 is SGHTA and CDR2 FQGNSA. Trimming removed 5 bases from V and 7 bases from J, with 24 bases in between. The CDR3 runs 17 residues. CDR3 loop: CASSHQHGLQFGNEQFF. The CDR3 nucleotides are TGTGCCAGCAGCCACCAACACGGACTCCAGTTTGGTAATGAGCAGTTCTTC.

Turning to this clonotype: A much bigger clone sits one base away, suggesting this may be a read error. V and J are TRBV3-1 and TRBJ2-7; D possibly corresponds to TRBD2 (5 bases). This CDR3 region has 11 residues. CDR1 and CDR2 from the germline V gene are LGHDT and YNNKEL (reference sequence). CDR3 region: CASSHGNERYF. The CDR3 DNA reads as TGTGCCAGCAGCCACGGGAACGAGCGGTACTTC.

About this clonotype: Given a much more abundant clone one base away, this may be a read error. The chain uses TRBV12-3 or TRBV12-4 and TRBJ2-1; weak D call: TRBD1 (5 bases). CDR3 length equals 15 residues. The CDR3 nucleotides read TGTGCCAGCAGTTTTCGTGGGGCCCGCTACGATGAGCAGTTCTTC. Protein product: CASSFRGARYDEQFF.

The chain has TRBV13 and TRBJ2-7; TRBD2 matches at 12 bases. CDR3 length: 17 amino acids. V shed 3 bases and J 6 bases; nucleotides not matched to a gene: 12. The V gene's germline CDR1 is PRHDT and CDR2 FYEKMQ (reference sequence). In nucleotides, the CDR3 is TGTGCCAGCAGCTTGGAGACTAGCGGGGGCACTGAGGGCGAGCAGTACTTC. The encoded protein is CASSLETSGGTEGEQYF.

Only a few counts were recorded for this clonotype. The rearrangement links TRBV20-1 to TRBJ2-5; 8 bases are a match to TRBD1. There are 14 residues in the CDR3. The ends lost 0 bases at V and 5 bases at J; junction bases unmatched: 5. Germline-derived CDR1 and CDR2 are DFQATT and SNEGSKA (reference sequence). The CDR3 loop reads CSARDLRTGETQYF. CDR3 nucleotide sequence: TGCAGTGCTAGAGACCTCCGGACAGGGGAGACCCAGTACTTC.

The chain combines TRBV7-2 with TRBJ2-1; 7 positions agree with TRBD2. V trimming: 3 bases; J trimming: 6 bases; junction bases outside the gene matches: 5. Germline V gene sequence: CDR1 SGHTA, CDR2 FQGNSA. This CDR3 contains 14 residues. In DNA form, the CDR3 reads TGTGCCAGCAGCTTCTGGCAGCGGGGCAATGAGCAGTTCTTC. This encodes CASSFWQRGNEQFF.

This clonotype was picked up many times. The chain uses TRBV6-1 and TRBJ2-1; 8 bases align to TRBD1. V shed 5 bases and J 8 bases; nucleotides not matched to a gene: 26. Looked up from germline, CDR1 is MNHNS and CDR2 is SASEGT. The CDR3 extends over 20 amino acids. In nucleotides, the CDR3 is TGTGCCAGCAGTTATCACGGCGGACAGGGCGGGGTGGAGCAGGTCGATGAGCAGTTCTTC. Translation gives CASSYHGGQGGVEQVDEQFF.

A few counts support this clonotype. The J gene is TRBJ2-3, the V gene TRBV13; no clear D gene. Trimming pared 1 base from V and 4 bases from J, leaving 6 bases between. The CDR3 covers 13 residues. In germline, CDR1 is PRHDT, CDR2 FYEKMQ (reference sequence). In DNA form, the CDR3 reads TGTGCCAGCAGCTTAGTAGCAGCAGATACGCAGTATTTT. Its protein is CASSLVAADTQYF.

This clonotype appeared many times. One junction end disagrees with the germline gene, perhaps due to a read error. The V call is TRBV28, the J call TRBJ2-1, with 12 bases that match TRBD2. The CDR3 contains 20 residues. Germline loops: CDR1 MDHEN, CDR2 SYDVKM. The CDR3 DNA reads as TGTGCCAGCAGTCCCATGTCCGGGACTAGCGGGTGCTGCTCCTACAATAAGCAGTTCTTC. It encodes CASSPMSGTSGCCSYNKQFF.

The rearrangement uses TRBV9 and TRBJ1-5; D is uncertain. The CDR3 is made up of 15 amino acids. Per germline, CDR1 SGDLS and CDR2 YYNGEE. V dropped 0 bases and J dropped 4 bases, with 11 bases sitting between them. The CDR3: CASSVDLGWNQPQHF. CDR3 nucleotides: TGTGCCAGCAGCGTAGACCTGGGGTGGAATCAGCCCCAGCATTTT.

This clonotype turned up a few times. The V call is TRBV19, the J call TRBJ1-1; D perhaps matches TRBD1 (6 bases). The CDR3 sequence is 15 residues long. CDR1 is LNHDA and CDR2 is SQIVND in the germline V gene (reference sequence). With 2 bases removed from V and 6 bases from J, the gap between germline ends came to 16 bases. DNA of the CDR3: TGTGCCAGTAGTATAAATGGGGGGCGTAAGGCTGAAGCTTTCTTT. Amino acids: CASSINGGRKAEAFF.

A remark on this clonotype: This sequence may be a read error, since a much larger clone differs from it by one base. V gene TRBV29-1 combines with J gene TRBJ2-4, with D perhaps given as TRBD1 or TRBD2 (5 bases each). Germline V lookup: CDR1 SQVTM, CDR2 ANQGSEA. This CDR3 is built from 13 residues. The V end lost 8 bases, the J end lost 6 bases, and 17 bases lay between the germline ends. In DNA form, the CDR3 reads TGCAGCATCGCCGGGACCCGTGGAAACATTCAGTACTTC. Its translation: CSIAGTRGNIQYF.

This clonotype was seen ten or more times. The CDR3 loop reads CAWSYSAYEQYF. The CDR3 bases are TGTGCCTGGAGTTACTCGGCCTACGAGCAGTACTTC. This sequence joins TRBV30 and TRBJ2-7; D unclear. CDR3 length: 12 residues. Germline V gene lookup returns CDR1 GTSNPN and CDR2 SVGIG (reference sequence). V was pared by 2 bases and J by 2 bases, with 7 bases between.

This clonotype was detected many times. The rearrangement uses TRBV27 and TRBJ2-5; the D gene is possibly TRBD1 (6 bases). V lost 5 bases and J 3 bases, leaving 13 bases between the germline ends. Germline assignment: CDR1 MNHEY and CDR2 SMNVEV (reference sequence). CDR3 length: 14 amino acids. The CDR3 DNA reads TGTGCCAGCAGTCGCCGGGACATCAAAGAGACCCAGTACTTC. It codes for CASSRRDIKETQYF.

This clonotype was found once. Since a much larger clone is just one base distant, this may be a read error. The CDR3 does not close with the conserved phenylalanine or tryptophan, likely indicating a read error. The chain is built from TRBV15 and TRBJ1-5; D gene ambiguous. The CDR3 is made up of 15 amino acids. Germline V gives CDR1 LNHNV, CDR2 YYDKDF (reference sequence). Deletions cut 4 bases from V and 2 bases from J, with 12 bases between. CDR3 amino acids: CATSKRGSGNQPQHS. DNA of the CDR3: TGTGCCACCAGCAAGCGCGGGTCGGGCAATCAGCCCCAGCATTCT.

This clonotype was recorded many times. The chain employs TRBV30 and TRBJ1-1; no clear D. The V gene's germline CDR1 is GTSNPN and CDR2 SVGIG (reference sequence). The CDR3 runs to 12 residues. The germline V and J ends were trimmed by 1 base and 4 bases, with 7 bases remaining between them. The CDR3 protein is CAWSADFTEAFF. The CDR3 DNA reads TGTGCCTGGAGTGCCGACTTCACTGAAGCTTTCTTT. Combining the CDR3 with reference TRBV30 and TRBJ1-1 gives the whole variable domain SQTIHQWPATLVQPVGSPLSLECTVEGTSNPNLYWYRQAAGRGLQLLFYSVGIGQISSEVPQNLSASRPQDRQFILSSKKLLLSDSGFYLCAWSADFTEAFFGQGTRLTVV.

There are many counts of this clonotype. The chain employs TRBV5-1 and TRBJ2-3; weak D call: TRBD2 (6 bases). Germline CDR1 is SGHRS and CDR2 is YFSETQ. The CDR3 consists of 13 residues. Trimming removed 5 bases from V and 0 bases from J, with 7 bases in between. CDR3 protein: CASREGSTDTQYF. CDR3 bases: TGCGCCAGCAGGGAGGGCAGCACAGATACGCAGTATTTT. Complete variable domain (other parts from reference TRBV5-1 and TRBJ2-3): KAGVTQTPRYLIKTRGQQVTLSCSPISGHRSVSWYQQTPGQGLQFLFEYFSETQRNKGNFPGRFSGRQFSNSRSEMNVSTLELGDSALYLCASREGSTDTQYFGPGTRLTVL.

A word on this clonotype: A read error may be the cause here, since a much bigger clone is one base away. The CDR3 DNA reads as TGTGCCAGCAGTCAGGCCTCCTACAATGAGCAGTCCTTC. This sequence encodes CASSQASYNEQSF. The V and J genes are TRBV6-1 and TRBJ2-1; D ambiguous. The CDR3 is 13 residues long. CDR1 is MNHNS and CDR2 is SASEGT in the germline V gene.

The chain uses TRBV3-1 and TRBJ2-7, with 9 bases lining up with TRBD1. Per the germline V gene, CDR1 is LGHDT and CDR2 is YNNKEL (reference sequence). Trimming removed 4 bases from V and 4 bases from J; junction bases left unmatched: 17. The CDR3 has 18 amino acids. CDR3 sequence reads: CASSPTSLPTGGRYEQYF. CDR3 in DNA: TGTGCCAGCAGCCCAACTTCCCTCCCGACAGGGGGAAGGTACGAGCAGTACTTC.

This clonotype has at least ten counts. CDR3 DNA: TGCGCCAGCAGCGTGGCTAGCGGGAGTTCTTCGTACAATGAGCAGTTCTTC. It encodes CASSVASGSSSYNEQFF. This rearrangement joins TRBV5-1 to TRBJ2-1; 10 bases are shared with TRBD2. V was pared by 4 bases and J by 4 bases, with 11 bases of the junction left unmatched. Germline V gene data show CDR1 as SGHRS and CDR2 as YFSETQ. The CDR3 is made up of 17 amino acids.

In this sample, this clonotype turned up many times. The V call is TRBV6-1, the J call TRBJ1-5; D possibly corresponds to TRBD1 (6 bases). In germline, CDR1 is MNHNS, CDR2 SASEGT. Trimming removed 3 bases at V and 6 bases at J, with 9 bases between. This CDR3 has 13 residues. CDR3 in DNA: TGTGCCAGCAGTGAGCAGGGGAGTCAGCCCCAGCATTTT. Translated, it gives CASSEQGSQPQHF.